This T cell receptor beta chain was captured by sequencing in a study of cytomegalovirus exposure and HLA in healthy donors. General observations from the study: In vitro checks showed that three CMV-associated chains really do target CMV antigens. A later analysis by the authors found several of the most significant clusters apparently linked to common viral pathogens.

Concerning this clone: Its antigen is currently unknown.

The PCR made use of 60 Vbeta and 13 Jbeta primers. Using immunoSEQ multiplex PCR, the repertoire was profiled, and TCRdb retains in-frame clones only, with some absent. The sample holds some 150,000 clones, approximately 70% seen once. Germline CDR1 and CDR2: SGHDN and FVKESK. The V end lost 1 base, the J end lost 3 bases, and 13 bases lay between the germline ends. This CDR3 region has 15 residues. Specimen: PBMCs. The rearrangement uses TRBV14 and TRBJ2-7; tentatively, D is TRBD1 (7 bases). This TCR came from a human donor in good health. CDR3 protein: CASSQGRGQNYEQYF. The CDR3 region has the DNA TGTGCCAGCAGCCAAGGGAGGGGACAGAACTACGAGCAGTACTTC.